This T cell receptor (beta chain) came from a study of response to subunit inactivated influenza vaccine. As regards this clonotype: Its matching antigen is unknown.

Study conclusions and caveats: A suggestion made by the authors is that each seasonal influenza vaccination recruits few new T cells.

TCRdb used MiXCR to reprocess the RT-PCR reads, holding one entry per CDR3 protein. The table shows about 570,000 distinct CDR3 sequences, with about 10% occurring only once. V shed 8 bases and J shed 2 bases, with 16 bases lying between them. This CDR3 is 14 amino acids long. This sample also appeared in a second study, on T cells expressing NK-cell markers. That study reports: With UMIs, 5'RACE template switching was used to make TCR beta cDNA. Seven HCMV-seropositive donors and one seronegative donor made up the eight sequenced donors.

This clonotype was sampled from a man in his fifties who received an inactivated influenza vaccine. This sample comprised PBMCs from blood, obtained on the day of vaccination. This chain links TRBV12-3 or TRBV12-4 with TRBJ2-7, with a weak D call TRBD1 (5 bases). The CDR3 protein is CASSPRVVTYEQYF. The DNA of the CDR3 is TGTGCCAGCTCCCCCAGGGTAGTAACCTACGAGCAGTACTTC.